The 29 T cell receptor beta chains listed next were all sequenced from one sample in a study of blood T cell repertoires in COVID-19. Sequencing was performed with immunoSEQ multiplex PCR; in TCRdb, only in-frame clones are kept and a portion is missing. In the table there are fewer than 450,000 clones, about 90% of which are singletons. The sample was peripheral blood. These TCRs come from a woman between 50 and 59 years old with COVID-19, enrolled during active disease.

The rearrangement joins TRBV28 to TRBJ1-5; 8 nucleotides align to TRBD1. Germline values: CDR1 MDHEN, CDR2 SYDVKM. V trimming: 6 bases; J trimming: 3 bases; junction bases outside the gene matches: 7. CDR3 length: 15 amino acids. CDR3 amino acids: CASRQGEGYNQPQHF. CDR3 DNA sequence: TGTGCCAGCAGACAGGGGGAGGGGTACAATCAGCCCCAGCATTTT. Based on the CDR3 plus reference TRBV28 and TRBJ1-5, the full variable domain is DVKVTQSSRYLVKRTGEKVFLECVQDMDHENMFWYRQDPGLGLRLIYFSYDVKMKEKGDIPEGYSVSREKKERFSLILESASTNQTSMYLCASRQGEGYNQPQHFGDGTRLSIL.

V and J are TRBV6-5 and TRBJ2-5, with D unresolved. The CDR3 has 13 residues. Germline CDR1 is MNHEY and CDR2 is SVGAGI. The V end lost 7 bases, the J end lost 0 bases, and 9 bases lay between the germline ends. The CDR3, as DNA: TGTGCCAGCAAGAGGTCAGACCAAGAGACCCAGTACTTC. Residues: CASKRSDQETQYF.

V usage is TRBV5-1 and J usage is TRBJ1-6; TRBD1 matches 7 bases. This CDR3 has 14 amino acids. Unmatched junction bases numbered 8, after V lost 4 bases and J lost 10 bases. The germline CDR1 and CDR2 sequences are SGHRS and YFSETQ. The CDR3 region is CASSGTGERSPLHF. In DNA, the CDR3 is TGCGCCAGCAGCGGAACAGGGGAGAGATCACCCCTCCACTTT.

V usage is TRBV30 and J usage is TRBJ2-1; no reliable D call. Germline CDR1 is GTSNPN and CDR2 is SVGIG (reference sequence). V lost 3 bases and J lost 4, with 10 bases in between. The CDR3 spans 13 residues. The CDR3 protein is CAWRAQEYNEQFF. As DNA, the CDR3 is TGTGCCTGGAGGGCTCAGGAATACAATGAGCAGTTCTTC.

The chain has TRBV11-3 and TRBJ2-4; D ambiguous. V was clipped by 3 bases and J by 0 bases, with 6 bases between them. In germline, CDR1 is SGHNT, CDR2 YENEEA. This CDR3 is built from 14 residues. CDR3 DNA: TGTGCCAGCAGCTTCAGACTAGCCAAAAACATTCAGTACTTC. Its translation is CASSFRLAKNIQYF.

V gene TRBV3-1 (or the pseudogene TRBV3-2) combines with J gene TRBJ2-3; TRBD2 matches 7 bases. Germline V gives CDR1 LGHDT, CDR2 YNNKEL (reference sequence). The ends lost 4 bases at V and 6 bases at J; junction bases unmatched: 10. The CDR3 consists of 15 residues. CDR3 in DNA: TGTGCCAGCAGCCCGCGGGGGAGACTACGGGATACGCAGTATTTT. This sequence encodes CASSPRGRLRDTQYF.

This chain links TRBV5-5 with TRBJ2-1, with TRBD2 identical over 7 bases. V was clipped by 4 bases and J by 7 bases; unmatched bases: 8. CDR3 length: 14 residues. Germline values: CDR1 SGHKS, CDR2 YYEKEE (reference sequence). The CDR3 DNA is TGTGCCAGCAGCCCCCGGACTAGTAGAAATGAGCAGTTCTTC. Encoded protein: CASSPRTSRNEQFF.

J is TRBJ2-2 and V is TRBV19, with 9 bases lining up with TRBD2. Per germline, CDR1 LNHDA and CDR2 SQIVND (reference sequence). CDR3 size: 16 residues. The J segment lost 2 bases and the V segment lost 4 bases, leaving 5 bases of the junction unmatched. The CDR3 region is CASSTTSGHNTGELFF. The CDR3 coding sequence is TGTGCCAGTAGTACTACTAGCGGGCATAACACCGGGGAGCTGTTTTTT.

J is TRBJ2-2 and V is TRBV14; possible D gene TRBD1, 7 bases. V lost 5 bases, J lost 0 bases, and 16 bases lay in between. The CDR3 is made up of 17 amino acids. Germline CDR1 is SGHDN and CDR2 is FVKESK. The CDR3, as DNA: TGTGCCAGCAGCACGGACCAGGGGGGCCCGAACACCGGGGAGCTGTTTTTT. It encodes CASSTDQGGPNTGELFF.

This rearrangement joins TRBV27 to TRBJ1-6, with 8 bases that match TRBD1. Germline CDR1 is MNHEY and CDR2 is SMNVEV (reference sequence). This CDR3 comprises 16 residues. V was pared by 5 bases and J by 5 bases, with 8 bases of the junction left unmatched. The CDR3 region has the DNA TGTGCCAGCAGTCCGCGGACAGGGAGGGATAATTCACCCCTCCACTTT. This gives the protein CASSPRTGRDNSPLHF.

The J gene is TRBJ1-2, the V gene TRBV10-1; D gene unclear. Trimming pared 5 bases from V and 5 bases from J, leaving 15 bases between. The CDR3 covers 14 residues. Germline CDR1 WNHNN, CDR2 SYGVQD (reference sequence). This chain's CDR3 is CASSRGRESYGYTF. As DNA, the CDR3 is TGCGCCAGCAGTAGAGGGAGGGAATCTTATGGCTACACCTTC.

The table lists this clone with a count of one. V gene TRBV5-1 combines with J gene TRBJ1-4; D gene ambiguous. CDR1 SGHRS and CDR2 YFSETQ come from the germline V gene. This CDR3 is built from 16 residues. V shed 0 bases and J shed 4 bases, with 13 bases lying between them. CDR3 coding DNA: TGCGCCAGCAGCTTGGTAGCCGTGGCCGGTAATGAAAAACTGTTTTTT. This translates into CASSLVAVAGNEKLFF.

V and J are TRBV30 and TRBJ2-1; 8 bases align to TRBD2. This CDR3 is built from 16 residues. V lost 7 bases, J lost 3 bases, and 14 bases stayed unmatched. Germline V gene data show CDR1 as GTSNPN and CDR2 as SVGIG (reference sequence). The chain's CDR3 is CALHLRGGGLYNEQFF. CDR3 nucleotide sequence: TGTGCCTTACACCTCCGGGGGGGAGGACTCTACAATGAGCAGTTCTTC.

The rearrangement uses TRBV28 and TRBJ2-7; TRBD2 aligns across 7 bases. V gave up 6 bases and J gave up 0 bases; unmatched junction bases: 5. Germline CDR1 MDHEN, CDR2 SYDVKM. CDR3 length equals 14 residues. CDR3 nucleotide sequence: TGTGCCAGCAGACCGGGCGGGAGCTCCTACGAGCAGTACTTC. Its protein product is CASRPGGSSYEQYF.

This clone was picked up one time. The CDR3 loop is CASSLDSGYNNEQFF. The CDR3 DNA reads TGTGCCAGCAGCTTAGATAGCGGGTATAACAATGAGCAGTTCTTC. V gene TRBV11-3 combines with J gene TRBJ2-1; 7 positions agree with TRBD2. In germline, CDR1 is SGHNT, CDR2 YENEEA. The V segment lost 0 bases and the J segment 5 bases; nucleotides outside the gene matches: 4. This CDR3 spans 15 amino acids.

V gene TRBV27 combines with J gene TRBJ2-7; tentative D call: TRBD2 (5 bases). CDR3 size: 12 residues. The germline V gene has CDR1 MNHEY and CDR2 SMNVEV (reference sequence). V lost 5 bases and J lost 6, with 11 bases in between. The CDR3 sequence is CASSPRAGEQYF. The CDR3 coding sequence is TGTGCCAGCAGTCCTCGGGCGGGCGAGCAGTACTTC.

The chain combines TRBV20-1 with TRBJ1-1; D call uncertain. The V end was cut by 5 bases, the J end by 7 bases, with 8 bases between. CDR1 and CDR2 from the germline V gene are DFQATT and SNEGSKA (reference sequence). The CDR3 has 10 residues. DNA for the CDR3: TGCAGTGCTGGCCGGGGTGAAGCTTTCTTT. Protein: CSAGRGEAFF.

In DNA, the CDR3 is TGTGCCAGCAGAACGGACACGAACACTGAAGCTTTCTTT. It translates to CASRTDTNTEAFF. The chain recombines TRBV5-4 with TRBJ1-1; perhaps TRBD1 as D (5 bases). Germline loops: CDR1 SGHNT, CDR2 YYREEE (reference sequence). Deletions cut 5 bases from V and 1 base from J, with 9 bases between. This CDR3 is built from 13 residues. Together with reference TRBV5-4 and TRBJ1-1, the CDR3 gives the full variable domain: ETGVTQSPTHLIKTRGQQVTLRCSSQSGHNTVSWYQQALGQGPQFIFQYYREEENGRGNFPPRFSGLQFPNYSSELNVNALELDDSALYLCASRTDTNTEAFFGQGTRLTVV.

V and J are TRBV7-3 and TRBJ2-1; 9 bases are shared with TRBD1. J lost 4 bases, V lost 5 bases, and 6 bases had no gene match. The germline V gene encodes CDR1 SGHTA and CDR2 FQGTGA. CDR3 length: 15 residues. The CDR3 here is CASSPRDRVYNEQFF. CDR3 sequence (DNA): TGTGCCAGCAGCCCCCGGGACAGGGTTTACAATGAGCAGTTCTTC.

The genes are TRBV5-1 and TRBJ2-3, with TRBD2 matching 7 bases. Unmatched junction bases numbered 4, after V lost 4 bases and J lost 2 bases. This CDR3 region has 14 residues. CDR1 is SGHRS and CDR2 is YFSETQ in the germline V gene. The CDR3: CASSGGGFTDTQYF. CDR3 in DNA: TGCGCCAGCAGCGGCGGGGGATTCACAGATACGCAGTATTTT.

The chain employs TRBV4-2 and TRBJ2-2; D call uncertain. The CDR3 spans 15 residues. The V gene lost 4 bases and the J gene lost 4 bases, with 13 bases spanning the gap. Per the germline V gene, CDR1 is LGHNA and CDR2 is YNFKEQ. CDR3 loop: CASSPLELPTGELFF. DNA for the CDR3: TGTGCCAGCAGCCCGCTCGAGCTCCCCACCGGGGAGCTGTTTTTT.

J is TRBJ2-1 and V is TRBV11-2; 8 bases are a match to TRBD2. The trim removed 8 bases at V and 1 base at J, leaving 4 bases unmatched. CDR3 length: 14 amino acids. The germline CDR1 and CDR2 sequences are SGHAT and FQNNGV. The CDR3, as DNA: TGTGCCAGCGTAGCGGGAAGATCCTACAATGAGCAGTTCTTC. Amino acid sequence: CASVAGRSYNEQFF.

This clone was recorded a few times. This chain connects TRBV4-2 to TRBJ1-1; TRBD1 is a possible D gene (6 bases). The V end lost 6 bases, the J end lost 2 bases, and 19 bases lay between the germline ends. The CDR3 has 16 amino acids. Germline lookup yields CDR1 LGHNA and CDR2 YNFKEQ. The CDR3 DNA follows: TGTGCCAGCAGAGGGGTTAGGTCAGGGGATAACACTGAAGCTTTCTTT. This codes for CASRGVRSGDNTEAFF.

This clone turned up a few times. V usage is TRBV19 and J usage is TRBJ1-6, with 8 positions matching TRBD1. V was pared by 3 bases and J by 10 bases, with 5 bases of the junction left unmatched. Looked up from germline, CDR1 is LNHDA and CDR2 is SQIVND (reference sequence). The CDR3 length is 14 residues. CDR3 residues: CASSIYRGESPLHF. Here the CDR3 DNA reads TGTGCCAGTAGTATTTACAGGGGGGAATCACCCCTCCACTTT.

The chain joins TRBV18 to TRBJ1-1; D call uncertain. V lost 3 bases, J lost 1 base, and 12 bases lay in between. The length of the CDR3 is 15 residues. Germline CDR1 and CDR2: KGHSH and LQKENI. In DNA, the CDR3 is TGTGCCAGCTCACCGTACTCTCACGAGAACACTGAAGCTTTCTTT. It translates to CASSPYSHENTEAFF.

The V call is TRBV20-1, the J call TRBJ1-1; D is ambiguous. The ends were cut back, 5 bases at V and 5 bases at J, with 9 bases in the middle. The CDR3 has 11 amino acids. The germline V gene has CDR1 DFQATT and CDR2 SNEGSKA (reference sequence). The CDR3 sequence: CSAHGVTEAFF. CDR3 in DNA: TGCAGTGCTCACGGGGTAACTGAAGCTTTCTTT.

The chain recombines TRBV19 with TRBJ2-3; 8 nucleotides match TRBD2. The germline gives CDR1 LNHDA, CDR2 SQIVND (reference sequence). V lost 5 bases, J lost 3 bases, and 13 bases stayed unmatched. This CDR3 comprises 17 residues. This CDR3 is CASSPTPGLVSTDTQYF. CDR3 DNA sequence: TGTGCCAGTAGTCCAACCCCGGGACTAGTTTCTACAGATACGCAGTATTTT.

As concerns this clone: This same CDR3 is encoded by further DNA sequences in the sample. The chain carries TRBV5-1 and TRBJ2-7; D is undetermined. Per germline, CDR1 SGHRS and CDR2 YFSETQ. This CDR3 comprises 14 residues. Trimming took 0 bases from V and 7 from J, leaving 14 bases between them. The CDR3 loop reads CASSLEGSLGEQYF. CDR3 in DNA: TGCGCCAGCAGCTTGGAAGGCTCCCTAGGAGAGCAGTACTTC.

The chain recombines TRBV29-1 with TRBJ2-7; TRBD1 agrees at 7 bases. The CDR3 is made up of 15 amino acids. Germline V lookup: CDR1 SQVTM, CDR2 ANQGSEA. V shed 2 bases, J shed 7 bases, and the junction held 14 bases outside the gene matches. CDR3: CSVEFPGTAPGEQYF. As DNA, the CDR3 is TGCAGCGTTGAATTTCCCGGGACAGCGCCCGGGGAGCAGTACTTC.